The present T cell receptor (beta chain) was sequenced within a study of T cells in localized non-small cell lung cancer. Study-wide results and caveats: Measurement of T cell clonality placed uninvolved adjacent lung highest, above the level in tumor. A median around 57 of the top 100 tumor clones appeared in adjacent lung. Owing to sequencing of a solitary tumor region, heterogeneity cannot be discounted. Among blood samples, higher T cell density accompanied longer overall survival.

Germline V gene sequence: CDR1 MDHEN, CDR2 SYDVKM. V dropped 3 bases and J dropped 7; count of bases not matched to a gene: 5. This CDR3 contains 14 residues. With regard to this clone: Antigen: not known.

Method: immunoSEQ multiplex PCR; TCRdb's copy keeps in-frame clones and lacks some. The table shows roughly 21,000 clones, with just over 90% occurring only once. The material was peripheral blood, obtained before any cancer treatment. The TCR comes from a woman aged 35-75 years with stage I lung adenocarcinoma. The V call is TRBV28, the J call TRBJ2-1, with 8 nucleotides matching TRBD2. CDR3 amino acids: CASSFVSSGNEQFF. The CDR3 DNA reads as TGTGCCAGCAGTTTCGTGTCTAGCGGGAATGAGCAGTTCTTC.